The present TCR beta chain was sequenced within a study of T cells after yellow fever vaccination (dated by TCRdb to about 2019). Concerning the study at large: Staining for CD3, CD45RA, CCR7 and CD95 was used to sort memory subsets (EM, EMRA, CM and Tscm) on a BD FACS Aria III. The SMART-Seq v4 Ultra Low Input RNA kit was used to prepare libraries from fractions with low cell numbers. Bulk TCR alpha and beta repertoires were sequenced longitudinally to track T-cell clones before and after primary and booster YFV17D yellow fever vaccination. The cohort comprised two healthy male donors, one aged 18 to 30 and one aged 30 to 40 years. Blood was drawn at multiple timepoints before and after primary and secondary immunization, with bulk PBMC replicates and cell subsets isolated. Memory subsets were sorted on days 0, 15 and 45 and at 18 months following primary vaccination, and on days 0, 15 and 45 following the 30-year booster. Findings and caveats that apply to the study as a whole: Computational filtering was needed because FACS-sorted repertoires could contain abundant contaminating clonotypes from the bulk population. Compared with the primary T-cell response, the secondary T-cell response was faster but weaker, reaching its peak on day 5 rather than on day 15. A small share of clonotypes was detected in both CD4 and CD8 compartments, with the overlap likely arising from convergent recombination. Because the study included only a couple of donors, the extent to which the findings can be generalized is limited. Most clones expanded after primary vaccination (around 97% of CD4 and over 80% of CD8) were re-detected after the booster, suggesting that broad memory maintenance occurred. In the sorted memory subsets on day 0, nearly all of the vaccine-responding clonotypes fell below detection.

This clonotype was seen many times. No base qualities exist here, and no much larger clone lies one base off it. Sequencing relied on an Illumina NovaSeq 6000. TCR cDNA was made using 5'RACE template switching, a step that added a universal primer site and unique molecular identifiers. Priming for cDNA synthesis came from both the TCR alpha and TCR beta constant segments. Library amplification used two PCR steps, and the second PCR step added sample barcodes and sequencing adapters. Sequencing of libraries was performed on Illumina HiSeq 2500 (2x100 bp) or NovaSeq (2x150 bp). Turning to the authors' computational methods: MIGEC handled demultiplexing of reads and collapsing into UMI consensus sequences, while MiXCR performed V(D)J alignment. Vaccine-responding clonotypes were identified with edgeR using replicate PBMC samples, with FDR below 0.01 and a log2 fold change above 5 up to day 15 being required. CD4 or CD8 identity was assigned to each bulk clonotype according to whether the clonotype was present at higher abundance in the sequenced CD4 repertoire or the sequenced CD8 repertoire. To estimate the distribution of each clone across memory phenotypes, clonotype frequencies in memory subsets were weighted by FACS-sorted cell numbers. TCRdb cleaned the public reads at Q25 with fastp, built clones with MiXCR and kept in-frame beta chains. One record per CDR3 amino acid sequence lists the most common genes and DNA. The V and J calls follow TCRdb's processing rather than the paper's. The sample table records 45,000 to 60,000 distinct CDR3 sequences; approximately 5.7% of these occur just once. The ten largest clones represent roughly 28% of the sample.

The treatment or condition label, as the study defines it: live attenuated yellow fever vaccine strain. A standard Ficoll-Paque protocol was used to isolate PBMCs from peripheral blood. RNA from sorted memory subsets was extracted with the RNeasy Micro Kit. Its CDR3 holds 14 amino acids, cysteine through phenylalanine. The retained sequence is limited to the CDR3, 42 bases, with the frame set at the first base. CDR1 MGHDK and CDR2 SYGVNS were looked up in the germline V gene. Trimming costs V 3 bases and J 2 bases, and their ends lie 10 bases apart. The source was PBMCs, either bulk or a sorted T-cell subset (CD4+, CD8+, memory, or dextramer-sorted; not recorded which), collected on the day of the yellow fever booster vaccination. This chain is built from TRBV25-1 and TRBJ1-1, with a tentative D gene TRBD1 over 6 matching bases. This clonotype was sampled from a man aged 18 to 29 who received the YFV17D yellow fever vaccine. The bases read TGTGCCAGCAGTGATTTCAGGGGAAACACTGAAGCTTTCTTT. It codes for CASSDFRGNTEAFF. Extended through the reference TRBV25-1 and TRBJ1-1 proteins, this CDR3 yields the full variable domain: EADIYQTPRYLVIGTGKKITLECSQTMGHDKMYWYQQDPGMELHLIHYSYGVNSTEKGDLSSESTVSRIRTEHFPLTLESARPSHTSQYLCASSDFRGNTEAFFGQGTRLTVV.